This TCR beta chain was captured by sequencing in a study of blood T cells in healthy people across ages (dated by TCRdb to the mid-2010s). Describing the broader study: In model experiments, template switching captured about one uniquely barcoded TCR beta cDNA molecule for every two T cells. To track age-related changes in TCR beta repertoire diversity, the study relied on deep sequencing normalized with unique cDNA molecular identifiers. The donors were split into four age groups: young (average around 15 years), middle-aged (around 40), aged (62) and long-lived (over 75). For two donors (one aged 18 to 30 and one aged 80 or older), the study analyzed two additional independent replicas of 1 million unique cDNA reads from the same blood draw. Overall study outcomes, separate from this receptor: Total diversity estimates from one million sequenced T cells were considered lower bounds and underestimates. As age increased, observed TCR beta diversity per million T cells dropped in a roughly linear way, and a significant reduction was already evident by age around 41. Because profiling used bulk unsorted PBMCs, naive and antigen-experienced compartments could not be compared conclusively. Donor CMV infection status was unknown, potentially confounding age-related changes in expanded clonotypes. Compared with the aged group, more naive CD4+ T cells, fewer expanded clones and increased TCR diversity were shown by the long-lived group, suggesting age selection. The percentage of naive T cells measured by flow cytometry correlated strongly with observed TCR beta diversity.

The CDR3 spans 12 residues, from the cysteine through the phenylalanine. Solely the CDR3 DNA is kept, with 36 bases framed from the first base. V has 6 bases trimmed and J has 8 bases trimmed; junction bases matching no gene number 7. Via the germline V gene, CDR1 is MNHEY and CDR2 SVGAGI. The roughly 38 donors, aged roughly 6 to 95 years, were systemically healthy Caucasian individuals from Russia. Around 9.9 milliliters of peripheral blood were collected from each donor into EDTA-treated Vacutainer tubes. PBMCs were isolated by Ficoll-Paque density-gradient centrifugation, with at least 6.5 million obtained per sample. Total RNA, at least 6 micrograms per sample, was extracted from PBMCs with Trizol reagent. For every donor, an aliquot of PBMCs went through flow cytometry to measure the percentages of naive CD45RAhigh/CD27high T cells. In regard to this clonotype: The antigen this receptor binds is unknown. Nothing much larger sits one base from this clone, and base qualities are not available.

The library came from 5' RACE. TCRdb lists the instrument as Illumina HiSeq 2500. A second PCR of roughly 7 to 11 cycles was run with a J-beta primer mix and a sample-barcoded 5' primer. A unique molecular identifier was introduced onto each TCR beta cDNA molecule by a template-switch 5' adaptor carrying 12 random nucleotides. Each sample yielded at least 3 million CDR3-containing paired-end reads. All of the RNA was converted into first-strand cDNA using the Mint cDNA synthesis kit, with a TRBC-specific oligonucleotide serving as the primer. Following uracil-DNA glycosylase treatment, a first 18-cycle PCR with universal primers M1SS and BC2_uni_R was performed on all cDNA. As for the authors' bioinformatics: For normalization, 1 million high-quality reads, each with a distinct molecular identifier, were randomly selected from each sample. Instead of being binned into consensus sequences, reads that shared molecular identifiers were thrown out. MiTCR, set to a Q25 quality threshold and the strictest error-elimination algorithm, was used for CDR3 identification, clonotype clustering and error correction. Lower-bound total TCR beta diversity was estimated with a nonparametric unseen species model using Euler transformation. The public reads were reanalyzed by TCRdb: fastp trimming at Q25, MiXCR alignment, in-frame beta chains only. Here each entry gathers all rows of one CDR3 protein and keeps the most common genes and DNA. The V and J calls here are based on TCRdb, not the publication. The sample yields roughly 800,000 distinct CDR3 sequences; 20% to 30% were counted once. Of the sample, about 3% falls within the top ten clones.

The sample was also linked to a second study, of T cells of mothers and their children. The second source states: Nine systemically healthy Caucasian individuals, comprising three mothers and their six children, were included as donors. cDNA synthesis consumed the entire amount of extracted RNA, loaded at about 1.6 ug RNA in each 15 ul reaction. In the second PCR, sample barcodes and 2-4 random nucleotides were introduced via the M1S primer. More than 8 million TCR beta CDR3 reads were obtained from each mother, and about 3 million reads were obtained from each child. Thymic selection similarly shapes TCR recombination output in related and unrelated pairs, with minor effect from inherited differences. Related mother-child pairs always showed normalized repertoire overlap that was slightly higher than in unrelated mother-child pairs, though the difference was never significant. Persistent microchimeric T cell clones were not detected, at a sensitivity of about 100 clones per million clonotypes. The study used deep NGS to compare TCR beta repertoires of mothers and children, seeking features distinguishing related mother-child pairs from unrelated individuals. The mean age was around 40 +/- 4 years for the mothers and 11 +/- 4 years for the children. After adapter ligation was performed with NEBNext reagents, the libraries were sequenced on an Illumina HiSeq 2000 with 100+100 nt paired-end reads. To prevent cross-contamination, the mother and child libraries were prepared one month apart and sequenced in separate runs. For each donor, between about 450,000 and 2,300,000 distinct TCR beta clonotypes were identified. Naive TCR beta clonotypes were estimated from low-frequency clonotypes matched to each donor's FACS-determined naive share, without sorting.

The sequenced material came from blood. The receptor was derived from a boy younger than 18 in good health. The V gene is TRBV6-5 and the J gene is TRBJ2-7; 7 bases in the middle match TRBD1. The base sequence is TGTGCCAGCAGGAGATCACAGGGGAAGCAGTACTTC. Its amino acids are CASRRSQGKQYF.